These T cell receptor beta chains were read from a single sample in a study of blood T cell repertoires in COVID-19. The data were produced by immunoSEQ multiplex PCR, yet TCRdb's version contains in-frame clones alone and is incomplete. The sample contains approximately 150,000 clones, 80% to 90% of which appear only once. The sequencing sample was made of peripheral blood. These TCRs come from a man aged 50 or older who had recovered from COVID-19. The CDR3 runs from the conserved cysteine through the conserved F or W. The D gene is left open where the match is weak. Only part of the rows carry a size: once, few, many, or a class if the clone is expanded.

D,V,J,size,DNA,CDR3
-,TRBV11-2,TRBJ2-1,-,TGTGCCAGCAGCTTAGCCTACGCCGTGGCGGCCTACAATGAGCAGTTCTTC,CASSLAYAVAAYNEQFF
-,TRBV6-5,TRBJ1-2,-,TGTGCCAGCAGTTCGGCAGGGGCGCAAGACTATGGCTACACCTTC,CASSSAGAQDYGYTF
-,TRBV6-5,TRBJ2-7,-,TGTGCCAGCAGACGGACAGCTTCCTACGAGCAGTACTTC,CASRRTASYEQYF
-,TRBV7-9,TRBJ2-5,once,TGTGCCAGCAGCTTAGCATCGGAGACCCAGTACTTC,CASSLASETQYF
-,TRBV4-3,TRBJ2-7,-,TGCGCCAGCAGCCAAGATCTCGGAGGGCAAAGCTACTCCTACGAGCAGTACTTC,CASSQDLGGQSYSYEQYF
TRBD1,TRBV5-6,TRBJ1-4,-,TGTGCCAGCAGCGCGGGACAGGGGAGGGCGGGTAATGAAAAACTGTTTTTT,CASSAGQGRAGNEKLFF
TRBD1,TRBV5-4,TRBJ2-1,-,TGTGCCAGCAGCTCAGGACAGGGGCTTTACAATGAGCAGTTCTTC,CASSSGQGLYNEQFF
TRBD1,TRBV20-1,TRBJ1-5,once,TGCAGTGCTAGTCCAGGACAGGAAACAAATCAGCCCCAGCATTTT,CSASPGQETNQPQHF
TRBD1,TRBV7-2,TRBJ2-7,-,TGTGCCAGCAGCTCCGGACAGGGCTTGAACGAGCAGTACTTC,CASSSGQGLNEQYF
-,TRBV9,TRBJ2-1,-,TGTGCCAGCAGCGTAGGGTTGGAGGGAGGTGAGCAGTTCTTC,CASSVGLEGGEQFF
TRBD1,TRBV29-1,TRBJ2-7,-,TGCAGCGTTGGGCTCCGGCAGGGGGTCGGATCCTACGAGCAGTACTTC,CSVGLRQGVGSYEQYF
-,TRBV7-7,TRBJ1-1,-,TGTGCCAGCAGCTTAGAAGGCGGCACTGAAGCTTTCTTT,CASSLEGGTEAFF
TRBD2,TRBV10-3,TRBJ2-1,-,TGTGCCACCAGCCAGCGCGTCGGGACTAGCGGGGAAGATGAGCAGTTCTTC,CATSQRVGTSGEDEQFF
-,TRBV12-3/TRBV12-4,TRBJ1-1,-,TGTGCCAGCAGTAAAATGGGGGGCACTGAAGCTTTCTTT,CASSKMGGTEAFF
TRBD2,TRBV19,TRBJ2-1,-,TGTGCCAGTAGTGTCCCGCCTAGCGGGGGGGCCATCGCCTACAATGAGCAGTTCTTC,CASSVPPSGGAIAYNEQFF
-,TRBV7-6,TRBJ2-2,-,TGTGCCAGCAGCCAAGACACCACCGGGGAGCTGTTTTTT,CASSQDTTGELFF
TRBD2,TRBV5-6,TRBJ2-1,-,TGTGCCAGCAGCTTCCCGACTAGCGGTTGGTACAATGAGCAGTTCTTC,CASSFPTSGWYNEQFF
-,TRBV2,TRBJ1-1,few,TGTGCCAGCAGTGCCGACAGCCTTGAAGCTTTCTTT,CASSADSLEAFF
TRBD1,TRBV5-4,TRBJ2-5,-,TGTGCCAGCAGCCGAGGGACAGTTGGCCGCTTGGAGACCCAGTACTTC,CASSRGTVGRLETQYF
TRBD1,TRBV11-2,TRBJ1-1,-,TGTGCCAGCAGCTTCCGGGACAGGGGTCCTGAAGCTTTCTTT,CASSFRDRGPEAFF
TRBD2,TRBV4-1,TRBJ2-1,-,TGCGCCAGCAGCCAAGATGGGGGGGGATACAATGAGCAGTTCTTC,CASSQDGGGYNEQFF
TRBD1,TRBV19,TRBJ1-1,-,TGTGCCAGTGGCTGGGGGACAGCGAACACTGAAGCTTTCTTT,CASGWGTANTEAFF
TRBD2,TRBV10-3,TRBJ2-1,-,TGTGCCATCAGTGAAAAGGGACTAGCGGGGGGGCACCCCTCCTACAATGAGCAGTTCTTC,CAISEKGLAGGHPSYNEQFF
-,TRBV19,TRBJ1-2,once,TGTGCCAGTAATCCCTCACTGCGGTTTGGCTACACCTTC,CASNPSLRFGYTF
TRBD1,TRBV11-3,TRBJ1-1,-,TGTGCCAGCAGCCTAAGACAGGGCCTAACTCGGAACACTGAAGCTTTCTTT,CASSLRQGLTRNTEAFF
TRBD1,TRBV28,TRBJ1-4,many,TGTGCCAGCAGAAACAGGGGGCTAGGGGAAAAACTGTTTTTT,CASRNRGLGEKLFF
TRBD2,TRBV5-6,TRBJ2-7,-,TGTGCCAGCAGCTCCCCGGGACTAGCGGAAACTAACTCCTACGAGCAGTACTTC,CASSSPGLAETNSYEQYF
-,TRBV19,TRBJ2-7,-,TGTGCCAGTAGTATAGCCTTGGCCGAAGAGGGCTACGAGCAGTACTTC,CASSIALAEEGYEQYF
TRBD1,TRBV19,TRBJ1-1,-,TGTGCCAGTACCTTACAGGGGGCGAACACTGAAGCTTTCTTT,CASTLQGANTEAFF
TRBD2,TRBV6-2/TRBV6-3,TRBJ2-7,-,TGTGCCAGCAGTTATACAGGACTAGCGGGTTACCACTCCTACGAGCAGTACTTC,CASSYTGLAGYHSYEQYF
-,TRBV7-2,TRBJ1-3,-,TGTGCCAGCAGCTTAGCAGGGTGGGGAGCTGGAAACACCATATATTTT,CASSLAGWGAGNTIYF
-,TRBV7-3,TRBJ1-4,once,TGTGCCAGCAGCTTAGGCAGCGGGGAAAAACTGTTTTTT,CASSLGSGEKLFF
TRBD1,TRBV29-1,TRBJ1-1,once,TGCAGCGTAGGACAGGGGGCTGAAGCTTTCTTT,CSVGQGAEAFF
TRBD1,TRBV2,TRBJ2-7,-,TGTGCCAGCAGTGGACAGGGGTACGAGCAGTACTTC,CASSGQGYEQYF
-,TRBV21-1,TRBJ1-5,-,TGTGCCAGCAGCAAAGATCGAGAAATAGACAGGCCACATAGCAATCAGCCCCAGCATTTT,CASSKDREIDRPHSNQPQHF
TRBD1,TRBV6-5,TRBJ1-4,-,TGTGCCAGCAGTTCTCAACAGGGGCGGAATGAAAAACTGTTTTTT,CASSSQQGRNEKLFF
-,TRBV24-1,TRBJ1-2,-,TGTGCCACCAGTGGGACCGGACAGATGGGTGGCTACACCTTC,CATSGTGQMGGYTF
TRBD2,TRBV11-3,TRBJ2-3,once,TGTGCCAGCAGCTTAGAGGCTAGCGGGGGGGGCACAGATACGCAGTATTTT,CASSLEASGGGTDTQYF
TRBD1,TRBV5-1,TRBJ1-1,-,TGCGCCAGCAGCCCGAAAAAAACAGGGGGCACTGAAGCTTTCTTT,CASSPKKTGGTEAFF
-,TRBV9,TRBJ2-6,-,TGTGCCAGCAGCGCGGGGGTCGGGGCCAACGTCCTGACTTTC,CASSAGVGANVLTF
TRBD2,TRBV9,TRBJ2-1,-,TGTGCCAGCAGCGTAAGTCTAGCGGGGGCCGAAAATGAGCAGTTCTTC,CASSVSLAGAENEQFF
-,TRBV29-1,TRBJ1-2,once,TGCAGCGTTGACGCGGCCTACTATGGCTACACCTTC,CSVDAAYYGYTF
-,TRBV20-1,TRBJ1-2,-,TGCAGTGCTATAGGGGGCTATGGCTACACCTTC,CSAIGGYGYTF
TRBD1,TRBV6-5,TRBJ1-2,-,TGTGCCAGCAGACTCCCGCAGGGGGTGGGTTACACCTTC,CASRLPQGVGYTF
-,TRBV6-5,TRBJ1-2,-,TGTGCCAGCAGTTACGGGGGGAGGGGGGATGGCTACACCTTC,CASSYGGRGDGYTF
-,TRBV3-1/TRBV3-2,TRBJ1-5,-,TGTGCCAGCAGCCAAGTTCCGGGGGACCAGCCCCAGCATTTT,CASSQVPGDQPQHF
-,TRBV7-3,TRBJ1-4,-,TGTGCCAGCAGCTTAATCAGATTAAAACTGTTTTTT,CASSLIRLKLFF
TRBD1,TRBV27,TRBJ2-6,-,TGTGCCAGCAGTTTATTCCACAGGGGGACTTCCGGGGCCAACGTCCTGACTTTC,CASSLFHRGTSGANVLTF
-,TRBV5-1,TRBJ1-1,-,TGCGCCAGCAGCTTGCACAGGGTGGAGAACACTGAAGCTTTCTTT,CASSLHRVENTEAFF
TRBD2,TRBV5-8,TRBJ2-3,-,TGTGCCAGCAGCTTCAATACCGGGACTAGGAGGGGTACGCAGTATTTT,CASSFNTGTRRGTQYF
TRBD1,TRBV11-2,TRBJ2-5,-,TGTGCCACCCGACAGGGACAAGAGACCCAGTACTTC,CATRQGQETQYF
TRBD1,TRBV11-3,TRBJ2-1,-,TGTGCCAGCAGCCGACCACAGGGGTACAATGAGCAGTTCTTC,CASSRPQGYNEQFF
TRBD1,TRBV7-2,TRBJ2-7,few,TGTGCCAGCAGCTTTTTCGGACAGGGATTCTCCTACGAGCAGTACTTC,CASSFFGQGFSYEQYF
-,TRBV6-2/TRBV6-3,TRBJ1-3,-,TGTGCCAGCAGCAACTTACTATTCCTTGGAAACACCATATATTTT,CASSNLLFLGNTIYF
-,TRBV7-9,TRBJ1-6,once,TGTGCCAGCAGCTTTATGATAGATTCACCCCTCCACTTT,CASSFMIDSPLHF
-,TRBV4-3,TRBJ2-7,-,TGCGCCAGCAGCCAAGACGGGACTCGCGACTACGAGCAGTACTTC,CASSQDGTRDYEQYF
TRBD1,TRBV30,TRBJ2-2,-,TGTGCCTGGAGTGTATTGCGGACAGGGGCCACCGGGGAGCTGTTTTTT,CAWSVLRTGATGELFF
-,TRBV7-8,TRBJ1-5,once,TGTGCCAGCAGCTTAAGTTTCGCGGTTTATAGCAATCAGCCCCAGCATTTT,CASSLSFAVYSNQPQHF
-,TRBV5-1,TRBJ2-5,few,TGCGCCAGCAGCCAGTCGCAAGAGACCCAGTACTTC,CASSQSQETQYF